A selection of T cell receptor beta chains follows, all from one sample in a study of blood T cell repertoires in COVID-19. Generated by immunoSEQ multiplex PCR, the TCRdb table keeps only in-frame clones and is missing some. The table lists around 240,000 clones, roughly four fifths of them singletons, with under 2% in the top ten. Sequenced: peripheral blood. The receptors derive from a woman older than 75 with acute or convalescent COVID-19. Both conserved end residues are part of each CDR3. The order of the fields is clone size, V gene, D gene, J gene, CDR3 DNA, CDR3 protein. A D gene is named only where the DNA matches it firmly. Rows may omit the clone size; those that give it use once, few, many or a size class.

-	TRBV10-2	TRBD1	TRBJ2-3	TGCGCCAGCGGGGAACAGGGGCGAAGAGGCCCGCAGTATTTT	CASGEQGRRGPQYF
-	TRBV4-1	-	TRBJ1-5	TGCGCCAGCAGCCAAGCCCGACAGGCTGATCAGCCCCAGCATTTT	CASSQARQADQPQHF
-	TRBV28	-	TRBJ1-1	TGTGCCAGCAGGAATCAGGCTGGCGCTTTCTTT	CASRNQAGAFF
few	TRBV5-1	TRBD2	TRBJ2-3	TGCGCCAGCAGGTGGAGCGGGGGCACAGATACGCAGTATTTT	CASRWSGGTDTQYF
few	TRBV7-9	-	TRBJ2-5	TGTGCCAGCAGCAAAGGGTGGGGCGCACCAGAGACCCAGTACTTC	CASSKGWGAPETQYF
-	TRBV24-1	TRBD1	TRBJ2-7	TGTGCCACCAGCACAGACGGGACAGGAGGTCAATACTTC	CATSTDGTGGQYF
few	TRBV7-2	-	TRBJ1-1	TGTGCCAGCAGCTTAGCACCGGTTGAAGCTTTCTTT	CASSLAPVEAFF
few	TRBV7-7	-	TRBJ2-1	TGTGCCAGCAGCCCCGCTGGGAACGGGGGTGTTTTTGAGCAGTTCTTC	CASSPAGNGGVFEQFF
-	TRBV6-1	-	TRBJ1-2	TGTGCCAGCAGTGAGGGGGGGCGGGAATTCGGCTACACCTTC	CASSEGGREFGYTF
-	TRBV7-9	TRBD2	TRBJ2-2	TGTGCCAGCAGCCTACCTCGCGGGGGAACCACCGGGGAGCTGTTTTTT	CASSLPRGGTTGELFF
-	TRBV3-1/TRBV3-2	TRBD1	TRBJ1-4	TGTGCCAGCAGCCAGGACTTGCAGGGGGCCCTTAATGAAAAACTGTTTTTT	CASSQDLQGALNEKLFF
-	TRBV29-1	TRBD1	TRBJ2-4	TGCAGCGTTGAGGGTTGGACAGGGGTCAAAAACATTCAGTACTTC	CSVEGWTGVKNIQYF
-	TRBV27	-	TRBJ2-1	TGTGCCAGCAGTTTCAGAGCTCAGGGGAATGAGCAGTTCTTC	CASSFRAQGNEQFF
few	TRBV28	-	TRBJ2-4	TGTGCCAGCATCTCTGGGGCGGTTTCGAACATTCAGTACTTC	CASISGAVSNIQYF
few	TRBV4-3	TRBD2	TRBJ2-1	TGCGCCAGCAGCCAACCGGGACTAGCGAAGAATGAGCAGTTCTTC	CASSQPGLAKNEQFF
-	TRBV11-2	-	TRBJ2-7	TGTGCCAGCAGTTCCCGGGTCAGGGGCGACGAGCAGTACTTC	CASSSRVRGDEQYF
few	TRBV3-1/TRBV3-2	-	TRBJ1-1	TGTGCCAGCAGCCAAGATCGTGCCGGAGGTGGGACTGAAGCTTTCTTT	CASSQDRAGGGTEAFF
-	TRBV20-1	-	TRBJ2-7	TGCAGTGCTAGTTACTCCCTCGAGCAGTACTTC	CSASYSLEQYF
-	TRBV4-2	-	TRBJ2-1	TGTGCCAGCAGCCAAGATCAGGCTCCGACAGAGCAGTTCTTC	CASSQDQAPTEQFF
-	TRBV5-1	TRBD2	TRBJ2-1	TGCGCCAGCAGCTACATAGCGGGTTCCTACAATGAGCAGTTCTTC	CASSYIAGSYNEQFF
-	TRBV24-1	-	TRBJ1-4	TGTGCCACCAGTGACAGAACAACTAATGAAAAACTGTTTTTT	CATSDRTTNEKLFF
-	TRBV11-2	TRBD1	TRBJ2-7	TGTGCCAGCAGCTTGCAGGGGGTGGGCGAGCAGTACTTC	CASSLQGVGEQYF
-	TRBV5-5	-	TRBJ2-5	TGTGCCAGCAGCTTGGGCGGGCTGTCGACCCAGTACTTC	CASSLGGLSTQYF
once	TRBV4-1	TRBD1	TRBJ1-2	TGCGCCAGCAGCAACCTTGGGACAGCTAACTATGGCTACACCTTC	CASSNLGTANYGYTF
-	TRBV5-1	-	TRBJ1-1	TGCGCCAGCAGCTCGGCCGGGTCGAACACTGAAGCTTTCTTT	CASSSAGSNTEAFF
-	TRBV9	TRBD2	TRBJ2-1	TGTGCCAGCAGCTTCGGACTAGACTCCTACAATGAGCAGTTCTTC	CASSFGLDSYNEQFF
-	TRBV29-1	TRBD2	TRBJ2-3	TGCAGCGGGCGCAAGGGCGGGGGACGTACAGATACGCAGTATTTT	CSGRKGGGRTDTQYF